The clone carrying this TCR beta chain was seen at least ten times. Its antigen is unidentified. The record originates from a study of breast tumors, draining lymph nodes, adjacent tissues. Study findings and constraints: Tumors had less TCR diversity than lymph nodes, more than nontumor tissue.

TCRdb called the multiplex PCR reads again in MiXCR, with one record for every CDR3 protein. Seen here are 66,000 or so distinct CDR3 sequences, approximately 45% observed once, and the top ten hold approximately 9.1%. The CDR3 spans 16 residues. V gave up 3 bases and J gave up 9 bases; unmatched junction bases: 7. The sample comprised breast tumor tissue. This clonotype was obtained from a female donor with breast cancer. Some clones in this sample may be carry-over from other donors' samples. The rearrangement uses TRBV12-3 or TRBV12-4 and TRBJ2-1; 14 nucleotides agree with TRBD2. The chain's CDR3 is CASSLPGLAGVTEQFF. CDR3 coding DNA: TGTGCCAGCAGTTTGCCGGGACTAGCGGGAGTAACTGAGCAGTTCTTC.